The T cell receptor beta chain under discussion was sequenced for a study of coeliac disease. Study-wide background: Coeliac patients had newly diagnosed active disease, refractory type I disease, or gluten-free diet control. Findings and limits, study-wide: Most TRB amino acid sequences occurred in only one sample. In active celiac disease, intraepithelial and lamina propria TRB and TRG repertoires were less clonal than controls. Published gliadin-specific TRB sequences appeared in about 45% of the 18 coeliac samples, 1 of 6 controls.

Produced via immunoSEQ multiplex PCR; TCRdb's table is partial and in-frame only. The sample lists about 6,700 clones, 65% to 80% seen once, with roughly 4% in the top ten. Between the trimmed V and J ends, which lost 8 bases and 5 bases, there was a span of 11 bases. CDR3 size: 12 residues. CDR1 and CDR2 (germline): MNHNY, SVGAGI (reference sequence). To note about this clone: Its specificity is unknown.

The J gene is TRBJ2-3, the V gene TRBV6-6; TRBD2 might be the D (6 bases). The source of this sequence is a woman aged 18-29 years with active celiac disease. Sequencing was carried out using lamina propria lymphocytes from the gut. Here the CDR3 reads CASGRDKDTQYF. DNA of the CDR3: TGTGCCAGCGGGCGGGATAAAGATACGCAGTATTTT.